The clone carrying this T cell receptor (beta chain) was observed a handful of times. Its matching antigen is unknown. TCRdb re-analysed the reads in MiXCR, keeping a single row per CDR3 protein. Of about 900,000 distinct CDR3 sequences listed, more than 25% are singletons. The CDR3 sequence is 16 residues long. V lost 3 bases, J lost 0 bases, and 11 bases lay in between. CDR1 is SGHVS and CDR2 is FNYEAQ in the germline V gene. These data are taken from a study of T cell repertoires in cytomegalovirus infection. Study-level information: Researchers turned to recently identified HLA-C-restricted CMV epitopes as well as well-studied HLA-B-restricted ones.

Findings and caveats of the study: Carriage of CMV together with the relevant HLA was identifiable through cumulative public TCR beta family frequency. The ex vivo response was dominated by HLA-C-restricted CMV-specific TCR beta clonotypes.

The clonotype originates from a human donor in good health (CMV status not recorded). Some clones in this sample may be carry-over from other donors' samples. The sequences come from cultured CD8+ T cells from PBMCs, collected from culture after CMV antigen stimulation. The chain employs TRBV7-6 and TRBJ2-2; the D call may be TRBD1 or TRBD2 (5 bases each). The CDR3 DNA reads as TGTGCCAGCAGCTTCTCGGGGCTGGCGAACACCGGGGAGCTGTTTTTT. This codes for CASSFSGLANTGELFF.